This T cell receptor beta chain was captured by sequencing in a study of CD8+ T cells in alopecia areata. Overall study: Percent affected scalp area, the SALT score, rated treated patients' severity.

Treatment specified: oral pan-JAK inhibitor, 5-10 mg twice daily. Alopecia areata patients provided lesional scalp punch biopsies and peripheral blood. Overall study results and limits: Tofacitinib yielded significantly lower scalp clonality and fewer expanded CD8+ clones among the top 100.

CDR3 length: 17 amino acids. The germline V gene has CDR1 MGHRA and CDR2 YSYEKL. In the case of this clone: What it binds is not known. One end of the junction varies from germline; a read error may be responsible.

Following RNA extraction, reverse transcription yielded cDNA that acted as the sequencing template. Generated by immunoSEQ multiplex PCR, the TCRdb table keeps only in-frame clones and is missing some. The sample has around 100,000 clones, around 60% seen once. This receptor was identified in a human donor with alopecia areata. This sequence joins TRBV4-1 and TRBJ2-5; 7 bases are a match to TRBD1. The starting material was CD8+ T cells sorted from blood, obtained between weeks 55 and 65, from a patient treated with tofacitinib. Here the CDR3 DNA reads TGCGCCAGCAGCCAACCCACGACAGGGCCCCTAAGAGAGTCCCAGTACTTC. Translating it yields CASSQPTTGPLRESQYF.